The text below deals with one T cell receptor beta chain. Its antigen remains unknown. This sample is part of a study of cytomegalovirus exposure and HLA in healthy donors. Germline CDR1 reads SQVTM; CDR2 reads ANQGSEA. This CDR3 has 11 residues. Trimming removed 7 bases at V and 10 bases at J, with 14 bases between. Notes on the study in general: Among the most significant clusters, several appeared linked to common viral pathogens in a later analysis.

The study ran its PCR with 60 Vbeta and 13 Jbeta primers. The table came from immunoSEQ multiplex PCR; TCRdb's copy has only in-frame clones and leaves some out. The sample shows about 150,000 clones, approximately 84% of them seen only once. This rearrangement joins TRBV29-1 to TRBJ2-1, with D possibly being TRBD1 (6 bases). Sequences were obtained from PBMCs. The source is a male donor in good health and CMV-seropositive. The CDR3 is CSAKGGIEQFF. The CDR3 bases are TGCAGCGCCAAAGGGGGAATCGAGCAGTTCTTC.